The rows below give T cell receptor beta chains drawn from one sample of a study of cytomegalovirus exposure and HLA in healthy donors. Using immunoSEQ multiplex PCR, the repertoire was profiled, and TCRdb retains in-frame clones only, with some absent. The sample contains 60,000 to 85,000 clones, nearly 96% of which appear only once. The sequenced material came from PBMCs. The receptors here all came from a woman under 30 in good health and CMV-seropositive. The CDR3 runs from the conserved cysteine through the conserved F or W. The order of the fields is J gene, D gene, CDR3 length, V gene, clone size, CDR3 DNA, CDR3 protein. A D gene is named only where the DNA matches it firmly. Only some rows state a clone size, as once, few, many or a class for expanded clones.

j_call: TRBJ2-7
d_call: .
cdr3_length: 17
v_call: TRBV19
clone_size: .
cdr3_nt: TGTGCCAGTAGTATAGATGGCGGGCAGGAGCCCCGGGACGAGCAGTACTTC
cdr3_aa: CASSIDGGQEPRDEQYF

j_call: TRBJ1-2
d_call: TRBD1
cdr3_length: 14
v_call: TRBV28
clone_size: .
cdr3_nt: TGTGCCAGCAGCTCCTCCACAGGGGTGATTGGCTACACCTTC
cdr3_aa: CASSSSTGVIGYTF

j_call: TRBJ1-4
d_call: TRBD1
cdr3_length: 14
v_call: TRBV4-1
clone_size: .
cdr3_nt: TGCGCCAGCAGCCAAGGGGACAGGGTTGAAAAACTGTTTTTT
cdr3_aa: CASSQGDRVEKLFF

j_call: TRBJ1-1
d_call: TRBD1
cdr3_length: 15
v_call: TRBV28
clone_size: .
cdr3_nt: TGTGCCAGCAGTTTCCGGGACAGGGGGTCCACTGAAGCTTTCTTT
cdr3_aa: CASSFRDRGSTEAFF

j_call: TRBJ1-1
d_call: .
cdr3_length: 14
v_call: TRBV9
clone_size: .
cdr3_nt: TGTGCCAGCAGCGTGGTGATTGGAGGCACTGAAGCTTTCTTT
cdr3_aa: CASSVVIGGTEAFF

j_call: TRBJ2-7
d_call: TRBD2
cdr3_length: 16
v_call: TRBV7-6
clone_size: .
cdr3_nt: TGTGCCAGCAGCTTTGGACTAGCGGGCAGCTCCTACGAGCAGTACTTC
cdr3_aa: CASSFGLAGSSYEQYF

j_call: TRBJ2-5
d_call: .
cdr3_length: 14
v_call: TRBV2
clone_size: .
cdr3_nt: TGTGCCAGCAGAGCTCCGGGGGTAGGGGAGACCCAGTACTTC
cdr3_aa: CASRAPGVGETQYF

j_call: TRBJ2-3
d_call: .
cdr3_length: 15
v_call: TRBV27
clone_size: .
cdr3_nt: TGTGCCAGCAGTTTTGAAGGACAGATCACAGATACGCAGTATTTT
cdr3_aa: CASSFEGQITDTQYF

j_call: TRBJ2-5
d_call: TRBD2
cdr3_length: 16
v_call: TRBV10-3
clone_size: .
cdr3_nt: TGTGCCATCAGTGAGATTCTCGGGACTAGCGGGGAGACCCAGTACTTC
cdr3_aa: CAISEILGTSGETQYF

j_call: TRBJ2-7
d_call: TRBD1
cdr3_length: 13
v_call: TRBV5-1
clone_size: .
cdr3_nt: TGCGCCAGCAGCCGCGACAGGGGCTACGAGCAGTACTTC
cdr3_aa: CASSRDRGYEQYF

j_call: TRBJ1-1
d_call: .
cdr3_length: 12
v_call: TRBV27
clone_size: .
cdr3_nt: TGTGCCAGCAGTTTATCGGGGACAGAAGCTTTCTTT
cdr3_aa: CASSLSGTEAFF

j_call: TRBJ1-4
d_call: TRBD1
cdr3_length: 16
v_call: TRBV19
clone_size: once
cdr3_nt: TGTGCCAGTAGTCGCGTCACGGGACAGGGACGTGAAAAACTGTTTTTT
cdr3_aa: CASSRVTGQGREKLFF

j_call: TRBJ2-7
d_call: .
cdr3_length: 16
v_call: TRBV5-6
clone_size: .
cdr3_nt: TGTGCCAGCAGCTCTCGGGGGAGAGCCCCCTCCTACGAGCAGTACTTC
cdr3_aa: CASSSRGRAPSYEQYF

j_call: TRBJ2-5
d_call: .
cdr3_length: 14
v_call: TRBV4-1
clone_size: .
cdr3_nt: TGCGCCAGCAGCCAAACGACTAGCCAAGAGACCCAGTACTTC
cdr3_aa: CASSQTTSQETQYF

j_call: TRBJ2-4
d_call: .
cdr3_length: 14
v_call: TRBV7-2
clone_size: .
cdr3_nt: TGTGCCAGCAGCTTAGAGCTAGCCAAAAACATTCAGTACTTC
cdr3_aa: CASSLELAKNIQYF

j_call: TRBJ2-3
d_call: TRBD2
cdr3_length: 16
v_call: TRBV28
clone_size: once
cdr3_nt: TGTGCCAGCAGTCGGGGGGGGACACCTAACACAGATACGCAGTATTTT
cdr3_aa: CASSRGGTPNTDTQYF

j_call: TRBJ2-7
d_call: .
cdr3_length: 11
v_call: TRBV7-9
clone_size: .
cdr3_nt: TGTGCCAGCAGCCCGGGCTACGAGCAGTACTTC
cdr3_aa: CASSPGYEQYF

j_call: TRBJ2-7
d_call: .
cdr3_length: 15
v_call: TRBV2
clone_size: .
cdr3_nt: TGTGCCAGCGAAGGCGCTAGCGTCCTCCCCTACGAGCAGTACTTC
cdr3_aa: CASEGASVLPYEQYF

j_call: TRBJ1-3
d_call: .
cdr3_length: 14
v_call: TRBV28
clone_size: once
cdr3_nt: TGTGCCAGTGTAGAGTCCTACTCTGGAAACACCATATATTTT
cdr3_aa: CASVESYSGNTIYF

j_call: TRBJ2-3
d_call: TRBD2
cdr3_length: 14
v_call: TRBV6-4
clone_size: .
cdr3_nt: TGTGCCAGCAAGGCGGGAGATCGTTCAGATACGCAGTATTTT
cdr3_aa: CASKAGDRSDTQYF

j_call: TRBJ2-1
d_call: TRBD2
cdr3_length: 16
v_call: TRBV7-3
clone_size: once
cdr3_nt: TGTGCCAGCAGCCTACGGGGCGGGACTAATTACAATGAGCAGTTCTTC
cdr3_aa: CASSLRGGTNYNEQFF

j_call: TRBJ2-2
d_call: .
cdr3_length: 14
v_call: TRBV6-1
clone_size: .
cdr3_nt: TGTGCCAGCAGTGAAGACAGGAACACCGGGGAGCTGTTTTTT
cdr3_aa: CASSEDRNTGELFF

j_call: TRBJ2-4
d_call: .
cdr3_length: 12
v_call: TRBV6-5
clone_size: .
cdr3_nt: TGTGCCAGCAGGGGCTTCAAAAACATTCAGTACTTC
cdr3_aa: CASRGFKNIQYF

j_call: TRBJ2-3
d_call: .
cdr3_length: 13
v_call: TRBV19
clone_size: once
cdr3_nt: TGTGCCAGTAGTAGCCGGGAGACAGATACGCAGTATTTT
cdr3_aa: CASSSRETDTQYF

j_call: TRBJ2-7
d_call: TRBD2
cdr3_length: 14
v_call: TRBV7-9
clone_size: .
cdr3_nt: TGTGCCAGCAGCGCCCGGGTAGCGGGCTACGAGCAGTACTTC
cdr3_aa: CASSARVAGYEQYF

j_call: TRBJ1-2
d_call: TRBD1
cdr3_length: 14
v_call: TRBV5-4
clone_size: .
cdr3_nt: TGTGCCAGCAGCCCGACAGGGGGGAACTATGGCTACACCTTC
cdr3_aa: CASSPTGGNYGYTF

j_call: TRBJ2-7
d_call: .
cdr3_length: 12
v_call: TRBV27
clone_size: .
cdr3_nt: TGTGCCAGCAGTCCACGGGGTTTCGAGCAGTACTTC
cdr3_aa: CASSPRGFEQYF

j_call: TRBJ2-2
d_call: TRBD2
cdr3_length: 16
v_call: TRBV27
clone_size: .
cdr3_nt: TGTGCCAGCAGTAAAAATAGCGGGGTAAACACCGGGGAGCTGTTTTTT
cdr3_aa: CASSKNSGVNTGELFF

j_call: TRBJ2-1
d_call: TRBD2
cdr3_length: 18
v_call: TRBV19
clone_size: .
cdr3_nt: TGTGCCAGTAGTTCCCTAGCGGGAGGGCCCAGCTCCTACAATGAGCAGTTCTTC
cdr3_aa: CASSSLAGGPSSYNEQFF

j_call: TRBJ2-1
d_call: TRBD1
cdr3_length: 14
v_call: TRBV4-2
clone_size: once
cdr3_nt: TGTGCCAGCAGCCTCGGGACAGGGTTCACTGAGCAGTTCTTC
cdr3_aa: CASSLGTGFTEQFF

j_call: TRBJ2-3
d_call: TRBD2
cdr3_length: 13
v_call: TRBV6-4
clone_size: .
cdr3_nt: TGTGCCAGCTCGGGGGACTATGGAGATACGCAGTATTTT
cdr3_aa: CASSGDYGDTQYF

j_call: TRBJ2-6
d_call: TRBD1
cdr3_length: 16
v_call: TRBV29-1
clone_size: .
cdr3_nt: TGCAGCGTACAGGGGTCCTCCAACTCTGGGGCCAACGTCCTGACTTTC
cdr3_aa: CSVQGSSNSGANVLTF

j_call: TRBJ2-2
d_call: TRBD2
cdr3_length: 17
v_call: TRBV4-3
clone_size: .
cdr3_nt: TGCGCCAGCAGCCAAGATAAGGCTAGCGGGAACACCGGGGAGCTGTTTTTT
cdr3_aa: CASSQDKASGNTGELFF

j_call: TRBJ2-5
d_call: .
cdr3_length: 15
v_call: TRBV2
clone_size: .
cdr3_nt: TGTGCCAGCAGTGATTGGGAGGGGGGCCAAGAGACCCAGTACTTC
cdr3_aa: CASSDWEGGQETQYF

j_call: TRBJ1-2
d_call: .
cdr3_length: 16
v_call: TRBV9
clone_size: .
cdr3_nt: TGTGCCAGCAGCGTAGATAGATTCGGGGACACCTATGGCTACACCTTC
cdr3_aa: CASSVDRFGDTYGYTF

j_call: TRBJ2-7
d_call: .
cdr3_length: 15
v_call: TRBV4-2
clone_size: .
cdr3_nt: TGTGCCAGCAGCCAAGGGGCGGGTTTCTCCTACGAGCAGTACTTC
cdr3_aa: CASSQGAGFSYEQYF

j_call: TRBJ1-2
d_call: .
cdr3_length: 13
v_call: TRBV6-1
clone_size: .
cdr3_nt: TGTGCCAGCAGTGAAGTAGCAGGGTCTGGCTACACCTTC
cdr3_aa: CASSEVAGSGYTF

j_call: TRBJ2-1
d_call: .
cdr3_length: 13
v_call: TRBV6-4
clone_size: .
cdr3_nt: TGTGCCAGCAGTGAAGGGGACACCAATGAGCAGTTCTTC
cdr3_aa: CASSEGDTNEQFF

j_call: TRBJ2-1
d_call: TRBD2
cdr3_length: 15
v_call: TRBV6-4
clone_size: .
cdr3_nt: TGTGCCAGCAGCAGTAGCGGGGCAAACTACAATGAGCAGTTCTTC
cdr3_aa: CASSSSGANYNEQFF

j_call: TRBJ1-5
d_call: .
cdr3_length: 15
v_call: TRBV4-3
clone_size: once
cdr3_nt: TGCGCCAGCAGCCAAGATGGGGGCAGCAATCAGCCCCAGCATTTT
cdr3_aa: CASSQDGGSNQPQHF

j_call: TRBJ2-1
d_call: .
cdr3_length: 18
v_call: TRBV4-2
clone_size: once
cdr3_nt: TGTGCCAGCAGCCAAGACGGCAGCGGTCGGTGGGGGGACAATGAGCAGTTCTTC
cdr3_aa: CASSQDGSGRWGDNEQFF

j_call: TRBJ2-1
d_call: .
cdr3_length: 11
v_call: TRBV28
clone_size: .
cdr3_nt: TGTGCCAGCAGAGGAGACAATGAGCAGTTCTTC
cdr3_aa: CASRGDNEQFF

j_call: TRBJ2-1
d_call: .
cdr3_length: 16
v_call: TRBV7-8
clone_size: .
cdr3_nt: TGTGCCAGCAGCCTCCGGTGGGAGAGCTCCTACAATGAGCAGTTCTTC
cdr3_aa: CASSLRWESSYNEQFF

j_call: TRBJ2-1
d_call: TRBD2
cdr3_length: 16
v_call: TRBV6-4
clone_size: .
cdr3_nt: TGTGCCAGCAGTGACTCCGGGACTAGCGGGAGCAATGAGCAGTTCTTC
cdr3_aa: CASSDSGTSGSNEQFF

j_call: TRBJ2-1
d_call: .
cdr3_length: 13
v_call: TRBV27
clone_size: .
cdr3_nt: TGTGCCAGCAGTTGGAGACAGGACAATGAGCAGTTCTTC
cdr3_aa: CASSWRQDNEQFF

j_call: TRBJ2-1
d_call: .
cdr3_length: 16
v_call: TRBV19
clone_size: .
cdr3_nt: TGTGCCAGTAGTGTCACGTTCCCCCGAGGGTCATATGAGCAGTTCTTC
cdr3_aa: CASSVTFPRGSYEQFF

j_call: TRBJ1-1
d_call: .
cdr3_length: 15
v_call: TRBV11-2
clone_size: once
cdr3_nt: TGTGCCAGCAGCTTAGGTGGGGGGTTGCGGACTGAAGCTTTCTTT
cdr3_aa: CASSLGGGLRTEAFF

j_call: TRBJ1-1
d_call: .
cdr3_length: 12
v_call: TRBV2
clone_size: .
cdr3_nt: TGTGCCAGCAGTGGACAGTACACTGAAGCTTTCTTT
cdr3_aa: CASSGQYTEAFF

j_call: TRBJ1-3
d_call: TRBD1
cdr3_length: 17
v_call: TRBV4-1
clone_size: .
cdr3_nt: TGCGCCAGCAGCCAATCCGGGACAGGGGGAGGTGGAAACACCATATATTTT
cdr3_aa: CASSQSGTGGGGNTIYF

j_call: TRBJ2-4
d_call: .
cdr3_length: 11
v_call: TRBV29-1
clone_size: .
cdr3_nt: TGCAGCGTCCTAGCCAAAAACATTCAGTACTTC
cdr3_aa: CSVLAKNIQYF

j_call: TRBJ1-1
d_call: .
cdr3_length: 13
v_call: TRBV28
clone_size: .
cdr3_nt: TGTGCCAGCAGCCAAGGGAGGGACACTGAAGCTTTCTTT
cdr3_aa: CASSQGRDTEAFF

j_call: TRBJ1-5
d_call: TRBD1
cdr3_length: 15
v_call: TRBV11-2
clone_size: .
cdr3_nt: TGTGCCAGCAGCTTAGGGTCAGGGGGGAGTCAGCCCCAGCATTTT
cdr3_aa: CASSLGSGGSQPQHF

j_call: TRBJ1-4
d_call: TRBD1
cdr3_length: 12
v_call: TRBV30
clone_size: .
cdr3_nt: TGTGCCTGGAGCTTACAGGGGGAAAAACTGTTTTTT
cdr3_aa: CAWSLQGEKLFF

j_call: TRBJ2-1
d_call: TRBD2
cdr3_length: 13
v_call: TRBV2
clone_size: .
cdr3_nt: TGTGCCAGGAGGACTAGCGGAACAAATGAGCAGTTCTTC
cdr3_aa: CARRTSGTNEQFF